These T cell receptor beta chains were read from a single sample in a study of CD8 T cells in Susac syndrome. Via MiXCR, TCRdb re-called the immunoSEQ multiplex PCR reads, giving one row per CDR3 protein. The table lists about 150,000 distinct CDR3 sequences, around 95% of them singletons, with 0.15% to 0.2% in the top ten. The sample taken for sequencing was CD4+ T cells from PBMCs. The receptors stem from a human donor with Susac syndrome. Both conserved end residues are trimmed from each CDR3.

J | V | CDR3
TRBJ1-5 | TRBV6-5 | ASKDRETGPQH
TRBJ1-4 | TRBV20-1 | SPRGTTNEKLF
TRBJ2-5 | TRBV15 | ATSRRVGGSETQY
TRBJ2-1 | TRBV5-1 | ASSPSGGGKGNEQF
TRBJ2-2 | TRBV12-3/TRBV12-4 | ASSFWNRELF
TRBJ2-2 | TRBV9 | ASSLEAGTLFSGELF
TRBJ1-1 | TRBV29-1 | SVSIGNTEAF
TRBJ2-5 | TRBV29-1 | SVAREETQY
TRBJ1-2 | TRBV4-2 | ASSQDAGQAGYGYT
TRBJ2-3 | TRBV7-2 | ASSPLERGGIDTQY
TRBJ2-5 | TRBV5-6 | ASSLLPGAEVETQY
TRBJ2-5 | TRBV11-2 | ASSSLWRFQETQY
TRBJ2-1 | TRBV7-2 | ASSLRTAPPLDEQF
TRBJ1-2 | TRBV15 | ATSRDRDRVT
TRBJ2-7 | TRBV3-1 | ASSLGTGGLEQY
TRBJ2-1 | TRBV3-1 | ASSQDNLAGKSDEQF
TRBJ2-3 | TRBV29-1 | SVDGGRGFDTQY
TRBJ1-6 | TRBV5-8 | ASSLANHNSPLH
TRBJ2-1 | TRBV6-5 | ASSYSGLLSSYNEQF
TRBJ1-2 | TRBV4-1 | ASSQVVDSYYGYT
TRBJ2-3 | TRBV29-1 | SGGGKNTDTQY
TRBJ1-4 | TRBV5-4 | ASSLSPREKLF
TRBJ1-4 | TRBV6-4 | ASSARQGFNEKLF
TRBJ2-3 | TRBV6-6 | ASRPTEGYSTDTQY
TRBJ1-5 | TRBV7-9 | ASSWDNGNQPQH
TRBJ2-5 | TRBV6-5 | ASSSLAGGPQETQY
TRBJ2-3 | TRBV12-3/TRBV12-4 | ASSLPAGPTDTQY
TRBJ2-7 | TRBV20-1 | SARLAGTYEQY
TRBJ2-5 | TRBV29-1 | SVGGTRWETQY
TRBJ2-2 | TRBV18 | ASSPNRMKNTGELF
TRBJ1-3 | TRBV23-1 | ASSQFPFPTGSGNTIY
TRBJ1-4 | TRBV7-2 | ASSLATAGQMKLF
TRBJ2-3 | TRBV5-6 | ASSLMDRGGTDTQY
TRBJ1-6 | TRBV7-9 | ASSLGPQGSPLH
TRBJ1-5 | TRBV4-2 | ASSQAISGNQPQH
TRBJ1-1 | TRBV20-1 | SAPRGGVAF
TRBJ2-7 | TRBV29-1 | SVPGEREGDEQY
TRBJ2-3 | TRBV20-1 | SAQEWGTDTQY
TRBJ2-1 | TRBV29-1 | SSRGSGGGSYNEQF
TRBJ1-2 | TRBV6-4 | ASTEDREDGYT
TRBJ2-7 | TRBV4-1 | ASSQEGVLAGESEQY
TRBJ2-1 | TRBV7-2 | ASSLGTGSSSYNEQF
TRBJ2-1 | TRBV20-1 | SARVPGGRDEQF
TRBJ2-7 | TRBV4-2 | ASSQERGPPYEQY
TRBJ2-1 | TRBV12-3/TRBV12-4 | ASSLTGVTYNEQF
TRBJ2-2 | TRBV5-4 | ASSLFRQGSGELF